Listed below are T cell receptor beta chains from one sample, sequenced in a study of immune cell composition in non-small cell lung cancer. Measured with immunoSEQ multiplex PCR; TCRdb has only the in-frame clones, and not every one. The sample has around 1,600 clones, roughly 80% seen once; the top ten hold 9.8%. Sequenced sample: lung tumor tissue. These TCRs come from a human donor with non-small cell lung cancer. Each CDR3 is given without its conserved first and last residue.

>TRBJ1-2|TRBV27
ASSPPSGYGYT
>TRBJ2-7|TRBV9
ASSVGETYEQY
>TRBJ2-1|TRBV9
ASSRTEVYNEQF
>TRBJ1-2|TRBV19
ASSWMEGYT
>TRBJ2-2|TRBV7-6
ASSPRLEGAGELF
>TRBJ2-3|TRBV5-5
ASSSTGIVDTQY
>TRBJ2-1|TRBV7-2
ASRLTGESLYNEQF
>TRBJ2-3|TRBV19
ASSWTGDFTDTQY
>TRBJ2-7|TRBV29-1
SVGTGGSSYEQY
>TRBJ2-2|TRBV5-1
ASSVTSGTGELF
>TRBJ2-7|TRBV7-2
ASSSRLAGDPPSYEQY
>TRBJ2-7|TRBV10-3
AIGGTPAYEQY
>TRBJ2-1|TRBV18
ASSELPTGYNEQF
>TRBJ1-2|TRBV14
ASSQDLGRGNYGYT
>TRBJ2-7|TRBV14
ASSQATFDEQY
>TRBJ2-1|TRBV29-1
SVVASGSSNEQF
>TRBJ2-1|TRBV7-9
ASSPSGRARGEQF
>TRBJ2-3|TRBV9
ASSPAAGANTDTQY
>TRBJ1-1|TRBV5-4
ASSPAGGAGMNTEAF
>TRBJ2-5|TRBV29-1
SVAAGQETQY
>TRBJ2-5|TRBV7-2
ASSLDVSYQETQY
>TRBJ2-1|TRBV18
ASLPSNSYNEQF
>TRBJ2-3|TRBV23-1
ASTPLGTSGSPSTDTQY
>TRBJ2-1|TRBV18
ASSPSGTGYNEQF
>TRBJ1-2|TRBV28
ASSFGTKVSGYT
>TRBJ2-1|TRBV9
ASSVEPGFPYNVQF
>TRBJ1-2|TRBV28
ASSQGGTGGILGYGYT
>TRBJ2-1|TRBV18
ASSPPSGLAGEGEQF
>TRBJ2-2|TRBV4-3
ASSLGTGLNTGELF
>TRBJ2-5|TRBV25-1
ASSESAGWVGETQY
>TRBJ1-5|TRBV6-1
ASSDSLNQPQH
>TRBJ2-2|TRBV19
ASRARVGELF
>TRBJ2-6|TRBV6-6
ASSGTGNVLT
>TRBJ1-5|TRBV7-2
ASSLSGEQPQH
>TRBJ1-2|TRBV19
ASSPTGGGYT
>TRBJ2-7|TRBV9
ASSRRLGAEQY
>TRBJ2-5|TRBV7-9
ASSPGPTGAQY
>TRBJ1-5|TRBV29-1
SPGGHRPQH
>TRBJ2-3|TRBV19
ASSPGLRSTDTQY
>TRBJ1-1|TRBV5-5
ASSLEGQGGTEAF
>TRBJ2-2|TRBV5-1
ASSLSRLAGGGTGELF
>TRBJ2-5|TRBV7-2
ASSTRGGAQEETQY
>TRBJ2-4|TRBV9
ASSEGARSGNIQY
>TRBJ2-2|TRBV2
ASTSAGLGELF
>TRBJ2-1|TRBV6-1
ASSENGGYNEQF
>TRBJ2-4|TRBV25-1
ASSATGTGPNIQY
>TRBJ2-7|TRBV28
ASSSRTNWGDEQY
>TRBJ2-2|TRBV10-2
ASNSGTSGNTGELF
>TRBJ1-2|TRBV2
ASSELRDRGRLGYGYT
>TRBJ1-4|TRBV5-1
ASSPQGAREKLF